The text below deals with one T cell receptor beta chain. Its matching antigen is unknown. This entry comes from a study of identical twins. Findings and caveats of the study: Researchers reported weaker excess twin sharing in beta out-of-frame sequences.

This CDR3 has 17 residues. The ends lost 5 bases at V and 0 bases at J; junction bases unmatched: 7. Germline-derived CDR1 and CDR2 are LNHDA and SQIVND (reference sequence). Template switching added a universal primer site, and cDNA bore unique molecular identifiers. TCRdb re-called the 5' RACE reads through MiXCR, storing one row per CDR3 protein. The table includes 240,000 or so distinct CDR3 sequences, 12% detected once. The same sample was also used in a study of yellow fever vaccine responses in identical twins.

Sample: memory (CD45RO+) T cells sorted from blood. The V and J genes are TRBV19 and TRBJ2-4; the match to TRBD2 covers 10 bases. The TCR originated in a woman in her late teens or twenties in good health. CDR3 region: CASSVLGLAVAKNIQYF. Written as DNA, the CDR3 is TGTGCCAGTAGTGTCCTAGGACTAGCGGTAGCCAAAAACATTCAGTACTTC.